The present T cell receptor beta chain was sequenced within a study of blood T cell repertoires in COVID-19. For the study at large: PBMCs, B-cell-depleted T cells, or T cells were the source of the cDNA or gDNA that made up the material.

Repertoires were generated with immunoSEQ multiplex PCR, while TCRdb's copy carries only in-frame clones and drops some. Of under 250,000 clones listed, 85% to 90% are singletons. This clonotype was obtained from a woman in her late teens or twenties in a cohort exposed to, infected with or recovered from COVID-19 (not recorded which). Sequences were obtained from PBMCs or T cells enriched from blood (not recorded which).

The CDR3 coding sequence is TGTGCCAGCTCATCCGCTAGCGGGGGGGCGGTAACAGATACGCAGTATTTT. Protein: CASSSASGGAVTDTQYF. V is TRBV18 and J is TRBJ2-3; the match to TRBD2 covers 12 bases. Germline loops: CDR1 KGHSH, CDR2 LQKENI. The V and J ends lost 5 bases and 3 bases, in that order; junction bases with no gene match: 9. The CDR3 sequence is 17 residues long.